Below, 30 T cell receptor beta chains from the same sample are listed, as sequenced in a study of identical twins. From the 5' RACE reads, TCRdb called clonotypes with MiXCR, one entry per CDR3 protein. Here the sample spans approximately 680,000 distinct CDR3 sequences, roughly 7.1% being singletons. In addition, the sample was reused for a study of yellow fever vaccine responses in identical twins.

What was sequenced was PBMCs. The receptors stem from a woman younger than 35 in good health.

This clonotype was observed at least ten times. The chain has TRBV18 and TRBJ2-7, with D possibly matching TRBD1 (8 bases). Germline CDR1 reads KGHSH; CDR2 reads LQKENI. Trimming removed 6 bases from V and 3 bases from J, with 15 bases in between. The CDR3 has 14 amino acids. CDR3 loop: CASSPNRGGYEQYF. The CDR3, as DNA: TGTGCCAGCTCCCCTAACAGGGGGGGCTACGAGCAGTACTTC. Looking up the rest from reference TRBV18 and TRBJ2-7 gives the full variable domain: NAGVMQNPRHLVRRRGQEARLRCSPMKGHSHVYWYRQLPEEGLKFMVYLQKENIIDESGMPKERFSAEFPKEGPSILRIQQVVRGDSAAYFCASSPNRGGYEQYFGPGTRLTVT.

The chain carries TRBV12-3 or TRBV12-4 and TRBJ2-7, with 8 nucleotides matching TRBD2. The CDR3 spans 12 residues. The trim removed 3 bases at V and 6 bases at J, leaving 1 base unmatched. In nucleotides, the CDR3 is TGTGCCAGCAGTTTCGGGGGGGGCGAGCAGTACGTC. Translation gives CASSFGGGEQYV.

This clonotype was recorded a few times. This sequence joins TRBV5-6 and TRBJ2-1, with 7 positions matching TRBD1. CDR3 length: 16 residues. V lost 4 bases and J lost 6; bases outside the gene matches: 13. Germline lookup yields CDR1 SGHDT and CDR2 YYEEEE. The CDR3 sequence is CASSPTLLGQANEQFF. The CDR3 coding sequence is TGTGCCAGCAGCCCCACGTTACTAGGACAGGCCAATGAGCAGTTCTTC.

This clonotype was seen repeatedly, ten times or more. The chain is built from TRBV7-2 and TRBJ2-1; D is unresolved. Trimming removed 0 bases at V and 0 bases at J, with 6 bases between. This CDR3 is 15 amino acids long. From germline, CDR1 is SGHTA and CDR2 FQGNSA. DNA for the CDR3: TGTGCCAGCAGCTTAGCAGAAATCTCCTACAATGAGCAGTTCTTC. Translating it yields CASSLAEISYNEQFF.

The chain combines TRBV2 with TRBJ2-7, with 7 bases matching TRBD1. The CDR3 spans 15 residues. Germline assignment: CDR1 SNHLY and CDR2 FYNNEI. Trimming at V came to 6 bases and at J to 2 bases, leaving 10 bases not matched to a gene. The CDR3 DNA is TGTGCCAGCAGAGAGGACAGGATGATAGCCTACGAGCAGTACTTC. This sequence encodes CASREDRMIAYEQYF.

The rearrangement uses TRBV6-1 and TRBJ2-5, with TRBD1 matching over 8 bases. V lost 2 bases and J lost 5; bases outside the gene matches: 4. Germline CDR1 is MNHNS and CDR2 is SASEGT. This CDR3 has 14 amino acids. The CDR3 is CASSEPRGPETQYF. In DNA form, the CDR3 reads TGTGCCAGCAGTGAACCCAGGGGGCCGGAGACCCAGTACTTC.

This clonotype was counted many times. This sequence joins TRBV7-6 and TRBJ2-4; 7 nucleotides align to TRBD1. Looked up from germline, CDR1 is SGHVS and CDR2 is FNYEAQ. There are 15 residues in the CDR3. V gave up 5 bases and J gave up 7 bases; unmatched junction bases: 11. This CDR3 is CASSLGDRAHNIQYF. The CDR3 DNA reads TGTGCCAGCAGCCTAGGCGACAGGGCACACAACATTCAGTACTTC.

This clonotype was observed a handful of times. This chain uses TRBV6-1 with TRBJ1-6; D possibly corresponds to TRBD1 (5 bases). Looked up from germline, CDR1 is MNHNS and CDR2 is SASEGT. This CDR3 contains 13 residues. V lost 8 bases to trimming and J lost 9 bases, with 14 bases between them. The CDR3 sequence: CASGGGIGSPLHF. The CDR3 DNA sequence: TGTGCCAGCGGGGGAGGGATCGGTTCACCCCTCCACTTT.

This clonotype was recorded at least ten times. The chain links TRBV12-3 or TRBV12-4 to TRBJ1-2, with 9 bases that match TRBD1. The CDR3 sequence is 13 residues long. The junction had 7 bases not matched to a gene; V was cut back by 5 bases and J by 9 bases. The CDR3 reads CASSPGTGRSYTF. The CDR3 DNA follows: TGTGCCAGCAGTCCCGGGACAGGGAGGAGCTACACCTTC.

A few counts support this clonotype. A read error may produce the germline difference seen at one junction end. The J gene is TRBJ2-2, the V gene TRBV10-2, with unresolved D. Germline assignment: CDR1 WSHSY and CDR2 SAAADI. This CDR3 spans 14 amino acids. The CDR3 nucleotides are TGCGCCAGCAGGGAGTACACGAACACCGGGGAGCTGTTTTTT. Translated, it gives CASREYTNTGELFF.

The rearrangement links TRBV7-2 to TRBJ2-5; D gene uncertain. Trimming removed 2 bases at V and 4 bases at J, with 8 bases between. The CDR3 contains 13 residues. The germline gives CDR1 SGHTA, CDR2 FQGNSA. The CDR3 region is CASSLHQLETQYF. In DNA, the CDR3 is TGTGCCAGCAGCTTACACCAGTTAGAGACCCAGTACTTC.

This clonotype has only a few counts. The chain uses TRBV7-8 and TRBJ2-3; 8 positions match TRBD2. The CDR3 covers 16 residues. J lost 6 bases, V lost 2 bases, and 10 bases had no gene match. CDR1 and CDR2 (germline): SGHVS, FQNEAQ. The CDR3 DNA reads TGTGCCAGCAGCTTACCGTTTCGGGAGGGCCTGGATACGCAGTATTTT. Encoded protein: CASSLPFREGLDTQYF.

The gene calls are TRBV12-3 or TRBV12-4 and TRBJ2-1, with D unresolved. CDR3 length equals 12 residues. V dropped 5 bases and J dropped 5 bases, with 7 bases sitting between them. DNA of the CDR3: TGTGCCAGCAGTCTGGAAGACAATGAGCAGTTCTTC. This encodes CASSLEDNEQFF.

This clonotype was seen more than once but under ten times. This chain uses TRBV4-1 with TRBJ2-1; 9 nucleotides match TRBD2. This CDR3 comprises 16 residues. CDR1 and CDR2 (germline): MGHRA, YSYEKL. J was trimmed by 4 bases and V by 1 base; bases with no gene match: 5. Written as DNA, the CDR3 is TGCGCCAGCAGCCAAGCCCTAGCGGGAATTTACAATGAGCAGTTCTTC. Encoded protein: CASSQALAGIYNEQFF.

V is TRBV6-5 and J is TRBJ2-4; the match to TRBD1 covers 12 bases. The junction had 6 bases not matched to a gene; V was cut back by 0 bases and J by 3 bases. Germline lookup yields CDR1 MNHEY and CDR2 SVGAGI. There are 18 residues in the CDR3. Here the CDR3 DNA reads TGTGCCAGCAGTTACTCCGCAGGGACAGGGGGCGGCAAAAACATTCAGTACTTC. Its protein is CASSYSAGTGGGKNIQYF.

V usage is TRBV29-1 and J usage is TRBJ2-7; 13 nucleotides line up with TRBD2. With V trimmed by 6 bases and J by 3 bases, 17 bases remained unmatched. Germline V gives CDR1 SQVTM, CDR2 ANQGSEA. The CDR3 is made up of 18 amino acids. The CDR3 nucleotides read TGCAGCGTGGGGACAGAGTCGACTAGCGGGAGGCCCCGCTACGAGCAGTACTTC. Encoded protein: CSVGTESTSGRPRYEQYF.

This clonotype was seen repeatedly, ten times or more. CDR3: CATRTEQLSSYNEQFF. In DNA form, the CDR3 reads TGCGCCACTCGGACGGAACAGCTGAGCTCCTACAATGAGCAGTTCTTC. The chain has TRBV10-2 and TRBJ2-1; no clear D. The ends were cut back, 10 bases at V and 0 bases at J, with 19 bases in the middle. Germline CDR1 is WSHSY and CDR2 is SAAADI. CDR3 size: 16 residues.

This clonotype was observed at least ten times. The V call is TRBV7-9, the J call TRBJ1-1; tentative D call: TRBD1 (6 bases). The CDR3 covers 15 residues. The V gene lost 7 bases and the J gene lost 0 bases, with 15 bases spanning the gap. Per germline, CDR1 SEHNR and CDR2 FQNEAQ (reference sequence). The CDR3 here is CASTRKGGLNTEAFF. CDR3 sequence (DNA): TGTGCCAGCACCCGTAAGGGGGGATTGAACACTGAAGCTTTCTTT.

This clonotype was seen a few times. This chain joins TRBV7-8 and TRBJ2-5; tentatively, D is TRBD2 (6 bases). The V and J ends lost 5 bases and 2 bases respectively, with 15 bases between them. Germline values: CDR1 SGHVS, CDR2 FQNEAQ. The CDR3 totals 15 residues. Here the CDR3 DNA reads TGTGCCAGCAGCACCCGACTAGGGGCACAAGAGACCCAGTACTTC. Amino acid sequence: CASSTRLGAQETQYF.

V is TRBV5-1 and J is TRBJ1-2; D ambiguous. Germline V lookup: CDR1 SGHRS, CDR2 YFSETQ. The V end lost 0 bases, the J end lost 1 base, and 13 bases lay between the germline ends. This CDR3 is 16 amino acids long. Written as DNA, the CDR3 is TGCGCCAGCAGCTTGGCCGGTCCAGGTCTTAACTATGGCTACACCTTC. Translated, it gives CASSLAGPGLNYGYTF.

This clonotype has more than one count but fewer than ten. The chain couples TRBV10-3 to TRBJ2-1; 11 bases align to TRBD2. V was pared by 8 bases and J by 0 bases, with 3 bases of the junction left unmatched. Germline CDR1 and CDR2: ENHRY and SYGVKD. The CDR3 contains 15 residues. CDR3 in amino acids: CAISSGGTSYNEQFF. Written as DNA, the CDR3 is TGTGCCATCTCTAGCGGGGGGACCTCCTACAATGAGCAGTTCTTC.

V usage is TRBV28 and J usage is TRBJ2-7; no clear D gene. CDR3 length: 17 amino acids. In germline, CDR1 is MDHEN, CDR2 SYDVKM. With 2 bases removed from V and 0 bases from J, the gap between germline ends came to 17 bases. This CDR3 is CASSLRKERVPSYEQYF. The CDR3 DNA reads as TGTGCCAGCAGTTTACGTAAGGAGAGAGTCCCCTCCTACGAGCAGTACTTC.

This clonotype was picked up a small number of times. V usage is TRBV15 and J usage is TRBJ2-5, with D unclear. The CDR3 covers 13 residues. Trimming stripped 8 bases from V and 5 bases from J, with 15 bases between. Germline CDR1 LNHNV, CDR2 YYDKDF (reference sequence). The CDR3, as DNA: TGTGCCACCGGGCGTGGTTTCGAGGAGACCCAGTACTTC. Translation: CATGRGFEETQYF.

The chain couples TRBV7-2 to TRBJ2-7; TRBD2 matches at 7 bases. This CDR3 contains 13 residues. V trimming: 1 base; J trimming: 6 bases; junction bases outside the gene matches: 3. The germline V gene has CDR1 SGHTA and CDR2 FQGNSA. CDR3 amino acids: CASSLVSGGEQYF. The CDR3 DNA follows: TGTGCCAGCAGCTTAGTCTCGGGAGGCGAGCAGTACTTC.

V is TRBV5-1 and J is TRBJ1-1; D gene unclear. Germline V gene data show CDR1 as SGHRS and CDR2 as YFSETQ. Trimming took 4 bases from V and 0 from J, leaving 13 bases between them. There are 15 residues in the CDR3. CDR3 sequence reads: CASSPPGGMNTEAFF. CDR3 nucleotide sequence: TGCGCCAGCAGCCCCCCCGGAGGCATGAACACTGAAGCTTTCTTT.

This clonotype was found many times. The V gene is TRBV3-1, the J gene TRBJ2-7, with 8 bases identical to TRBD2. This CDR3 region has 15 residues. Trimming removed 4 bases from V and 4 bases from J; junction bases left unmatched: 9. Germline V gives CDR1 LGHDT, CDR2 YNNKEL (reference sequence). DNA for the CDR3: TGTGCCAGCAGCCCAGGCAGCGGGAGTTTTTACGAGCAGTACTTC. Its protein is CASSPGSGSFYEQYF.

This rearrangement joins TRBV24-1 to TRBJ2-5, with 10 bases matching TRBD2. CDR3 length: 17 amino acids. CDR1 and CDR2 from the germline V gene are KGHDR and SFDVKD. Trimming removed 2 bases from V and 5 bases from J; junction bases left unmatched: 10. CDR3: CATSDSRVVGLAETQYF. The DNA of the CDR3 is TGTGCCACCAGTGATTCGCGAGTTGTGGGACTAGCGGAGACCCAGTACTTC.

The CDR3 nucleotides read TGTGCCACCAGGGGGACTAGCGGGAGGGTTAGTGAGCAGTTCTTC. It specifies CATRGTSGRVSEQFF. This chain connects TRBV24-1 to TRBJ2-1; 16 nucleotides agree with TRBD2. CDR1 and CDR2 (germline): KGHDR, SFDVKD. The CDR3 has 15 residues. Unmatched junction bases numbered 5, after V lost 7 bases and J lost 9 bases.

The chain joins TRBV27 to TRBJ1-1; D is uncertain. The CDR3 has 16 residues. V was shortened by 3 bases and J by 0 bases, with 14 bases between the two germline ends. CDR1 and CDR2 from the germline V gene are MNHEY and SMNVEV (reference sequence). CDR3 loop: CASSFQLGYLNTEAFF. The DNA of the CDR3 is TGTGCCAGCAGTTTTCAGCTTGGATACCTGAACACTGAAGCTTTCTTT.

This clonotype was observed a handful of times. This chain connects TRBV5-6 to TRBJ2-1; TRBD1 agrees at 12 bases. The CDR3 sequence is 15 residues long. The V gene's germline CDR1 is SGHDT and CDR2 YYEEEE. V was pared by 4 bases and J by 4 bases, with 3 bases of the junction left unmatched. The CDR3 DNA sequence: TGTGCCAGCAGCACGGGACAGGGGGCATACAATGAGCAGTTCTTC. It specifies CASSTGQGAYNEQFF.